The following is a TCR beta chain sequence with its context. The target antigen is unknown. All patients picked for sequencing had shown, by flow cytometry, an expansion of CD8+CD57+ cells. Patients had undergone no therapy by the time their blood was sampled. The data originate from a study of CD8+CD57+ T cells in acquired aplastic anemia. Across the study: The DNA of sorted CD4+ and CD8+ cells averaged 3.2 ug. Study conclusions and caveats: Patients and controls shared twenty-nine CD8+ CDR3 sequences, highly expressed in patients.

The CDR3 sequence is 16 residues long. CDR1 and CDR2 from the germline V gene are SQVTM and ANQGSEA. V lost 0 bases, J lost 3 bases, and 8 bases stayed unmatched. The use of genomic DNA as template underpinned the TCR beta VDJ and CDR3 profiling. One entry per CDR3 protein, called by TCRdb with MiXCR from the reads. The sample has fewer than 80,000 distinct CDR3 sequences; approximately 70% are singletons. V gene TRBV29-1 combines with J gene TRBJ1-2, with TRBD1 matching over 9 bases. This receptor was taken from a human donor with aplastic anemia. Material: sorted CD4+, CD8+, or CD8+CD57+ T cells (not recorded which) from PBMCs. DNA for the CDR3: TGCAGCGTTGAAGATCGGGACAGGGCGGAGGACTATGGCTACACCTTC. This gives the protein CSVEDRDRAEDYGYTF.